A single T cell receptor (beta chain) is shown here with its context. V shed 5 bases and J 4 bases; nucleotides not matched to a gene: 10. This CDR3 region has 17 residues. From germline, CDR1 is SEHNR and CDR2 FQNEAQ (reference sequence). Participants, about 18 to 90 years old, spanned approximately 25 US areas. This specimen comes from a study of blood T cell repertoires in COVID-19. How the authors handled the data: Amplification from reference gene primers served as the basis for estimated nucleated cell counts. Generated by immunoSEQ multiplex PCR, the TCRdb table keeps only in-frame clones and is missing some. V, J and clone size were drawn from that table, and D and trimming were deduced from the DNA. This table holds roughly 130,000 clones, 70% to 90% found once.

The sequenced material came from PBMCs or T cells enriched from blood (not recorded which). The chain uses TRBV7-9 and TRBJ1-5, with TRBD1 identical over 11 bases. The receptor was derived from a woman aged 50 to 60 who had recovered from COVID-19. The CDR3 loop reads CASSLGQGEGMNQPQHF. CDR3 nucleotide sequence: TGTGCCAGCAGCCTGGGACAGGGGGAAGGGATGAATCAGCCCCAGCATTTT.